The entry below gives a single TCR beta chain sequence along with its context. As yet, its antigen is unknown. These data are taken from a study of T cells in localized non-small cell lung cancer. V lost 3 bases and J lost 8, with 22 bases in between. CDR1 is MDHEN and CDR2 is SYDVKM in the germline V gene. This CDR3 has 16 residues. Study observations and caveats: Adjacent lung was found to contain a median around 58 of the top 100 tumor clones. Measurement of T cell clonality placed uninvolved adjacent lung highest, above the level in tumor. Heterogeneity remains possible, as sequencing covered one tumor region only.

The protocol was immunoSEQ multiplex PCR, while the TCRdb copy is restricted to in-frame clones and leaves out a portion. The sample shows fewer than 1,500 clones, about 36% of them seen only once. The sequence came from a male donor at least 60 years old with stage II squamous cell lung carcinoma. The specimen comprised lung tumor tissue, sampled before any cancer treatment. This rearrangement joins TRBV28 to TRBJ1-2; D gene unclear. The CDR3 DNA sequence: TGTGCCAGCAGTTTGGTCACTCTTATTATGGAAGCGGGCTACACCTTC. Encoded protein: CASSLVTLIMEAGYTF.